These T cell receptor beta chains were read from a single sample in a study of identifying expanded T cells in peripheral blood. The repertoire was sequenced with immunoSEQ multiplex PCR; TCRdb's copy has only in-frame clones and lacks some. Altogether roughly 81,000 clones are present, roughly 84% being singletons, with the ten largest covering around 19%. Material for sequencing was blood. These TCRs come from a person aged 18-70 years in good health. CDR3s include the opening cysteine and the closing phenylalanine or tryptophan. Each record gives: V gene, clone size, D gene, J gene, CDR3 protein, CDR3 DNA. A D gene is named only where the DNA matches it firmly. A clone size is listed for some rows: how often the clone was seen (once, few, many), or a class if it is expanded.

>TRBV7-9|-|-|TRBJ2-1
CASSLVQVNEQFF
TGTGCCAGCAGCTTAGTACAGGTCAATGAGCAGTTCTTC
>TRBV7-8|-|TRBD2|TRBJ2-2
CASSAPGLAGANTGELFF
TGTGCCAGCAGCGCGCCGGGACTAGCGGGAGCGAACACCGGGGAGCTGTTTTTT
>TRBV6-1|-|-|TRBJ2-1
CASSEFYGGSDSYNEQFF
TGTGCCAGCAGTGAGTTTTATGGTGGATCCGACTCCTACAATGAGCAGTTCTTC
>TRBV4-2|-|-|TRBJ2-2
CASSPWGESGPGELFF
TGTGCCAGCAGCCCTTGGGGGGAATCCGGCCCCGGGGAGCTGTTTTTT
>TRBV4-1|-|TRBD2|TRBJ2-2
CASSQGGRAGYTGELFF
TGCGCCAGCAGCCAAGGCGGGAGGGCCGGTTACACCGGGGAGCTGTTTTTT
>TRBV7-2|-|-|TRBJ2-1
CASSSRDGPNYNEQFF
TGTGCCAGCAGCTCACGGGACGGACCAAACTACAATGAGCAGTTCTTC
>TRBV19|few|TRBD1|TRBJ2-1
CASSKVQGAGEQFF
TGTGCCAGTAGTAAAGTACAGGGGGCGGGTGAGCAGTTCTTC
>TRBV5-1|-|TRBD2|TRBJ2-1
CASTRGAGETNEQFF
TGCGCCAGCACCCGCGGGGCGGGAGAAACGAATGAGCAGTTCTTC
>TRBV27|-|TRBD1|TRBJ2-7
CASSFGTGAFSYEQYF
TGTGCCAGCAGTTTTGGGACAGGGGCCTTCTCCTACGAGCAGTACTTC
>TRBV7-8|-|-|TRBJ2-3
CASSWTEEGPQYF
TGTGCCAGCAGCTGGACGGAAGAGGGCCCGCAGTATTTT
>TRBV11-2|many|-|TRBJ2-7
CASSLWGEQYF
TGTGCCAGCAGCTTATGGGGCGAGCAGTACTTC
>TRBV4-2|-|-|TRBJ1-5
CASSQVLQVNQPQHF
TGTGCCAGCAGCCAAGTCCTCCAGGTCAATCAGCCCCAGCATTTT
>TRBV4-1|-|TRBD2|TRBJ2-7
CASSQQLAGTPSYEQYF
TGCGCCAGCAGCCAACAACTAGCGGGTACACCCTCCTACGAGCAGTACTTC
>TRBV25-1|-|-|TRBJ2-3
CASSAKTDTQYF
TGTGCCAGCAGTGCCAAGACAGATACGCAGTATTTT
>TRBV9|-|-|TRBJ1-3
CASSSRPTASSGNTIYF
TGTGCCAGCAGCTCGAGACCGACAGCATCCTCTGGAAACACCATATATTTT
>TRBV6-4|-|-|TRBJ2-6
CASSDGAGANVLTF
TGTGCCAGCAGTGACGGGGCTGGGGCCAACGTCCTGACTTTC
>TRBV5-1|once|TRBD2|TRBJ2-3
CASSFGTSGIRTDTQYF
TGCGCCAGCAGCTTTGGGACTAGCGGGATTCGCACAGATACGCAGTATTTT
>TRBV30|-|TRBD2|TRBJ2-2
CAWTLGGGGNTGELFF
TGTGCCTGGACCCTCGGGGGGGGAGGTAACACCGGGGAGCTGTTTTTT